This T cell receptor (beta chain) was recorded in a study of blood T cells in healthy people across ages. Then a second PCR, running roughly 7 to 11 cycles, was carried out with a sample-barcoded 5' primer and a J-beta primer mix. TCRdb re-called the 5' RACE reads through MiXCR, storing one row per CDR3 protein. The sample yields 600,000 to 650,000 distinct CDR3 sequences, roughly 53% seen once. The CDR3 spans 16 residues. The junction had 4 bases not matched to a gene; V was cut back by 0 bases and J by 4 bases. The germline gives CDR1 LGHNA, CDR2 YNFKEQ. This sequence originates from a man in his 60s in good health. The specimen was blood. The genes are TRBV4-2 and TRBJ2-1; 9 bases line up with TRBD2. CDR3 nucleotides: TGTGCCAGCAGCCAAGAAGGCGGGGGGGTATACAATGAGCAGTTCTTC. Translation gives CASSQEGGGVYNEQFF.